The clone carrying this T cell receptor beta chain was observed many times. This sample stems from a study of early T cells in non-severe SARS-CoV-2 infection. Across the whole study: Bulk RNA from unsorted whole blood was sequenced; chains were unpaired.

Attached unique molecular identifiers marked individual cDNA molecules. TCRdb passed the 5' RACE reads through MiXCR, listing each CDR3 protein once. The data contain tens of thousands of distinct CDR3 sequences, 4.5% to 7% of them seen just once; the ten biggest clones take up about 6.8%. The receptor comes from an adult who was a healthcare worker with PCR-confirmed SARS-CoV-2 infection or an uninfected control (not recorded which). Sequencing input: whole blood.

DNA for the CDR3: TGTGCCAGCAGCCAACCCTCGACAGAGAACACTGAAGCTTTCTTT. Protein product: CASSQPSTENTEAFF. This chain joins TRBV13 and TRBJ1-1, with a tentative D call TRBD1 (5 bases). The CDR3 length is 15 residues. The V end was cut by 5 bases, the J end by 1 base, with 14 bases between. In germline, CDR1 is PRHDT, CDR2 FYEKMQ (reference sequence).